This T cell receptor beta chain stems from a study of T cells after yellow fever vaccination. Study results and caveats: A weaker but faster secondary response was observed, peaking on day 5 versus 15.

Each CDR3 protein is one row after TCRdb ran MiXCR on the 5' RACE reads. The sample has about 300,000 distinct CDR3 sequences; 8.7% are singletons. V lost 4 bases to trimming and J lost 7 bases, with 10 bases between them. Looked up from germline, CDR1 is SGHVS and CDR2 is FQNEAQ. This CDR3 contains 13 residues. In regard to this clonotype: Its target is not known.

This TCR was sampled from a man between 18 and 29 years old who received the YFV17D yellow fever vaccine. This rearrangement joins TRBV7-8 to TRBJ1-4; D is unclear. The sample was CD4+ T cells sorted from PBMCs, taken 5 days after the yellow fever booster vaccination. CDR3 sequence (DNA): TGTGCCAGCAGCTCCAATCTTGGTGAAAAACTGTTTTTT. Protein: CASSSNLGEKLFF.